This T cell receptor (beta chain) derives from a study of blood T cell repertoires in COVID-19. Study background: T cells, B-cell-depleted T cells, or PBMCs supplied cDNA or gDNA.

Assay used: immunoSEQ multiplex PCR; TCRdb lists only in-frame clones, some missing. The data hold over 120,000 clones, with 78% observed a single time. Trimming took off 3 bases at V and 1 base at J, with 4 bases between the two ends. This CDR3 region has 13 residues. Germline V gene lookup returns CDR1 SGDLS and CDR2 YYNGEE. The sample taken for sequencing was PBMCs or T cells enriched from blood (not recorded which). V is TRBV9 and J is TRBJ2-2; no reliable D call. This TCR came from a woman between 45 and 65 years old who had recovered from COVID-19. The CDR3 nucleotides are TGTGCCAGCAGCGCACAGAACACCGGGGAGCTGTTTTTT. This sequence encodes CASSAQNTGELFF.